Listed here are 23 T cell receptor beta chains from one sample, sequenced in a study of cytomegalovirus exposure and HLA in healthy donors. Vbeta (60) and Jbeta (13) primers were used in the PCR. Libraries were prepared by immunoSEQ multiplex PCR; TCRdb keeps only in-frame clonotypes and omits some of them. The sample includes about 170,000 clones, about 73% of them seen just once. The sample taken for sequencing was PBMCs. These TCRs come from a woman in her forties or fifties in good health and CMV-seropositive.

The chain combines TRBV18 with TRBJ1-6; possible D gene TRBD1, 5 bases. CDR3 length: 15 residues. Deletions cut 6 bases from V and 10 bases from J, with 19 bases between. Germline-derived CDR1 and CDR2 are KGHSH and LQKENI. CDR3: CASSVSQGAGSPLHF. The DNA for the CDR3 is TGTGCCAGCTCGGTGTCCCAGGGAGCGGGATCACCCCTCCACTTT.

The chain combines TRBV27 with TRBJ2-7; possible D gene TRBD1, 6 bases. V was trimmed by 5 bases and J by 0 bases, leaving 14 bases between them. Germline V lookup: CDR1 MNHEY, CDR2 SMNVEV (reference sequence). The CDR3 is made up of 15 amino acids. The CDR3 protein is CASSRTVLSSYEQYF. In DNA, the CDR3 is TGTGCCAGCAGTCGGACAGTCCTAAGCTCCTACGAGCAGTACTTC.

This chain uses TRBV5-1 with TRBJ1-2; no definite D call. V gave up 0 bases and J gave up 6 bases, with 12 bases separating them. This CDR3 is 14 amino acids long. Germline CDR1 is SGHRS and CDR2 is YFSETQ. The CDR3 sequence: CASSLAGQRDGYTF. As DNA, the CDR3 is TGCGCCAGCAGCTTGGCCGGCCAGAGGGATGGCTACACCTTC.

The CDR3 here is CASTARQVGLGELFF. CDR3 DNA sequence: TGTGCCAGCACCGCTAGACAGGTGGGGTTAGGGGAGCTGTTTTTT. This chain uses TRBV2 with TRBJ2-2, with a tentative D call TRBD1 (6 bases). The CDR3 totals 15 residues. V was shortened by 7 bases and J by 8 bases, with 20 bases between the two germline ends. Germline CDR1 SNHLY, CDR2 FYNNEI.

This chain links TRBV5-1 with TRBJ2-5; possible D gene TRBD1, 6 bases. The length of the CDR3 is 16 residues. The V end lost 5 bases, the J end lost 5 bases, and 22 bases lay between the germline ends. CDR1 and CDR2 (germline): SGHRS, YFSETQ. The CDR3 is CASRGPGTTPAETQYF. In DNA form, the CDR3 reads TGCGCCAGCAGAGGCCCTGGGACAACCCCGGCGGAGACCCAGTACTTC. The variable domain in full, with the rest retrieved from reference TRBV5-1 and TRBJ2-5, is KAGVTQTPRYLIKTRGQQVTLSCSPISGHRSVSWYQQTPGQGLQFLFEYFSETQRNKGNFPGRFSGRQFSNSRSEMNVSTLELGDSALYLCASRGPGTTPAETQYFGPGTRLLVL.

The chain joins TRBV30 to TRBJ1-5; 9 bases are shared with TRBD1. The CDR3 spans 15 residues. The junction had 7 bases not matched to a gene; V was cut back by 0 bases and J by 7 bases. Per the germline V gene, CDR1 is GTSNPN and CDR2 is SVGIG (reference sequence). The CDR3 DNA is TGTGCCTGGAGTGTAGGGGGACAGGGATACCAGCCCCAGCATTTT. Translated, it gives CAWSVGGQGYQPQHF.

The V call is TRBV2, the J call TRBJ2-3; a weak D match, TRBD2 (6 bases). In germline, CDR1 is SNHLY, CDR2 FYNNEI. This CDR3 region has 14 residues. Trimming removed 11 bases from V and 0 bases from J, with 15 bases in between. This CDR3 reads CAGPSGLSTDTQYF. In DNA, the CDR3 is TGTGCCGGCCCGAGCGGGCTTAGCACAGATACGCAGTATTTT. The variable domain in full, with the rest retrieved from reference TRBV2 and TRBJ2-3, is EPEVTQTPSHQVTQMGQEVILRCVPISNHLYFYWYRQILGQKVEFLVSFYNNEISEKSEIFDDQFSVERPDGSNFTLKIRSTKLEDSAMYFCAGPSGLSTDTQYFGPGTRLTVL.

The V call is TRBV13, the J call TRBJ2-2; D may be TRBD1 (6 bases). The length of the CDR3 is 16 residues. The V gene's germline CDR1 is PRHDT and CDR2 FYEKMQ (reference sequence). V gave up 6 bases and J gave up 4 bases, with 18 bases separating them. CDR3 nucleotides: TGTGCCAGCAGGTCGGACAGTCTCCTCGGCACCGGGGAGCTGTTTTTT. Its protein is CASRSDSLLGTGELFF.

The CDR3 sequence: CAWSVSVNTEAFF. Here the CDR3 DNA reads TGTGCCTGGAGTGTGTCTGTTAACACTGAAGCTTTCTTT. The chain couples TRBV30 to TRBJ1-1, with D unresolved. The germline CDR1 and CDR2 sequences are GTSNPN and SVGIG (reference sequence). The ends were cut back, 0 bases at V and 2 bases at J, with 7 bases in the middle. This CDR3 is 13 amino acids long.

This clone was seen once. The V call is TRBV5-1, the J call TRBJ2-7; TRBD2 aligns across 8 bases. The CDR3 is 13 residues long. The germline V gene encodes CDR1 SGHRS and CDR2 YFSETQ. The V segment lost 6 bases and the J segment 2 bases; nucleotides outside the gene matches: 4. CDR3 in DNA: TGCGCCAGCAATGAAGCGGGGGCCTACGAGCAGTACTTC. It encodes CASNEAGAYEQYF.

The chain couples TRBV6-6 to TRBJ1-2; 7 positions match TRBD1. The CDR3 runs 15 residues. The ends lost 4 bases at V and 0 bases at J; junction bases unmatched: 5. In germline, CDR1 is MNHNY, CDR2 SVGAGI (reference sequence). The CDR3 nucleotides are TGTGCCAGCAGTTTTGGACAGGCCGCTAACTATGGCTACACCTTC. It codes for CASSFGQAANYGYTF.

The chain links TRBV25-1 to TRBJ1-1, with TRBD1 matching over 8 bases. CDR1 MGHDK and CDR2 SYGVNS come from the germline V gene. The CDR3 is 15 amino acids. After removal of 0 bases from V and 5 bases from J, the junction contained 5 bases not matched to a gene. The CDR3 DNA is TGTGCCAGCAGTGAATACCCGGACAGGGATACTGAAGCTTTCTTT. This encodes CASSEYPDRDTEAFF.

The chain employs TRBV29-1 and TRBJ1-2; the match to TRBD1 covers 7 bases. V shed 7 bases, J shed 7 bases, and the junction held 6 bases outside the gene matches. Per the germline V gene, CDR1 is SQVTM and CDR2 is ANQGSEA. This CDR3 has 11 residues. The CDR3 coding sequence is TGCAGCGGAGGGACAGAGGCTGGCTACACCTTC. It encodes CSGGTEAGYTF.

In DNA, the CDR3 is TGTGCCAGCAGCTTCGGACAGGGGGCAGGGGAGACCCAGTACTTC. Translation gives CASSFGQGAGETQYF. The V gene is TRBV11-3, the J gene TRBJ2-5, with 11 bases matching TRBD1. Losses at the gene ends were 3 bases for V and 5 bases for J; bases not matched to a gene: 5. CDR1 is SGHNT, CDR2 YENEEA, per germline. The CDR3 totals 15 residues.

Only one count was recorded for this clone. The chain uses TRBV18 and TRBJ2-1; 11 nucleotides align to TRBD2. The CDR3 is made up of 17 amino acids. V was clipped by 0 bases and J by 4 bases; unmatched bases: 5. From germline, CDR1 is KGHSH and CDR2 LQKENI. In nucleotides, the CDR3 is TGTGCCAGCTCACCACCTTTAGCGGGGGGGATGTACAATGAGCAGTTCTTC. Amino acid sequence: CASSPPLAGGMYNEQFF.

V and J are TRBV5-1 and TRBJ1-4, with TRBD1 as a possible D gene (5 bases). This CDR3 region has 17 residues. CDR1 is SGHRS, CDR2 YFSETQ, per germline. The V gene lost 4 bases and the J gene lost 0 bases, with 16 bases spanning the gap. Here the CDR3 DNA reads TGCGCCAGCAGCCGGGGGGGGTCGGCCGCAACTAATGAAAAACTGTTTTTT. Amino acids: CASSRGGSAATNEKLFF. The variable domain in full, completed from reference TRBV5-1 and TRBJ1-4, reads KAGVTQTPRYLIKTRGQQVTLSCSPISGHRSVSWYQQTPGQGLQFLFEYFSETQRNKGNFPGRFSGRQFSNSRSEMNVSTLELGDSALYLCASSRGGSAATNEKLFFGSGTQLSVL.

The gene calls are TRBV5-4 and TRBJ2-2; D is undetermined. This CDR3 comprises 16 residues. Germline CDR1 is SGHNT and CDR2 is YYREEE (reference sequence). Trimming stripped 0 bases from V and 1 base from J, with 10 bases between. The CDR3 DNA is TGTGCCAGCAGCTTGGGCCAGTCCCAGAACACCGGGGAGCTGTTTTTT. It specifies CASSLGQSQNTGELFF.

The CDR3 nucleotides read TGTGCCAGCAGCCCCCCCGACAAAGGGGTGGGGAGGGACCAAGAGACCCAGTACTTC. Translating it yields CASSPPDKGVGRDQETQYF. The chain carries TRBV7-6 and TRBJ2-5; 7 bases line up with TRBD2. Trimming at V came to 5 bases and at J to 0 bases, leaving 18 bases not matched to a gene. This CDR3 contains 19 residues. Germline V gene sequence: CDR1 SGHVS, CDR2 FNYEAQ. The full variable domain, its missing parts supplied by reference TRBV7-6 and TRBJ2-5, is GAGVSQSPRYKVTKRGQDVALRCDPISGHVSLYWYRQALGQGPEFLTYFNYEAQQDKSGLPNDRFSAERPEGSISTLTIQRTEQRDSAMYRCASSPPDKGVGRDQETQYFGPGTRLLVL.

The rearrangement joins TRBV30 to TRBJ2-1; 13 nucleotides agree with TRBD2. Germline CDR1 is GTSNPN and CDR2 is SVGIG (reference sequence). J lost 10 bases, V lost 5 bases, and 11 bases had no gene match. The CDR3 is made up of 15 amino acids. CDR3 nucleotides: TGTGCCTGGGCCGAGACTAGCGGGGGGCTTAACGAGCAGTTCTTC. Translation: CAWAETSGGLNEQFF.

The chain is built from TRBV19 and TRBJ1-1; D is possibly TRBD1 (5 bases). In germline, CDR1 is LNHDA, CDR2 SQIVND (reference sequence). V lost 6 bases to trimming and J lost 1 base, with 12 bases between them. The CDR3 sequence is 14 residues long. This CDR3 reads CASRHQGSNTEAFF. Here the CDR3 DNA reads TGTGCCAGTAGGCATCAGGGTTCGAACACTGAAGCTTTCTTT.

Only one count was recorded for this clone. The chain is built from TRBV7-6 and TRBJ2-6; D perhaps matches TRBD1 (6 bases). Trimming stripped 5 bases from V and 1 base from J, with 21 bases between. The CDR3 length is 19 residues. Looked up from germline, CDR1 is SGHVS and CDR2 is FNYEAQ. The CDR3, as DNA: TGTGCCAGCAGCCCAGGGGTATGGGACATCACTTCTGGGGCCAACGTCCTGACTTTC. Translation: CASSPGVWDITSGANVLTF.

The V and J genes are TRBV11-3 and TRBJ2-1, with D perhaps TRBD1 (7 bases). Germline loops: CDR1 SGHNT, CDR2 YENEEA. The CDR3 is 17 residues long. Trimming took 5 bases from V and 7 from J, leaving 24 bases between them. This chain's CDR3 is CASSPGGNRGGINEQFF. In DNA form, the CDR3 reads TGTGCCAGCAGCCCTGGGGGGAACAGGGGAGGTATTAATGAGCAGTTCTTC.

J is TRBJ1-1 and V is TRBV30; weak D call: TRBD1 (6 bases). There are 14 residues in the CDR3. V lost 4 bases and J 5 bases, leaving 17 bases between the germline ends. Germline-derived CDR1 and CDR2 are GTSNPN and SVGIG (reference sequence). The CDR3 nucleotides are TGTGCCTGGAACTTGCTTACAGGGATGACTGAAGCTTTCTTT. Translation: CAWNLLTGMTEAFF.